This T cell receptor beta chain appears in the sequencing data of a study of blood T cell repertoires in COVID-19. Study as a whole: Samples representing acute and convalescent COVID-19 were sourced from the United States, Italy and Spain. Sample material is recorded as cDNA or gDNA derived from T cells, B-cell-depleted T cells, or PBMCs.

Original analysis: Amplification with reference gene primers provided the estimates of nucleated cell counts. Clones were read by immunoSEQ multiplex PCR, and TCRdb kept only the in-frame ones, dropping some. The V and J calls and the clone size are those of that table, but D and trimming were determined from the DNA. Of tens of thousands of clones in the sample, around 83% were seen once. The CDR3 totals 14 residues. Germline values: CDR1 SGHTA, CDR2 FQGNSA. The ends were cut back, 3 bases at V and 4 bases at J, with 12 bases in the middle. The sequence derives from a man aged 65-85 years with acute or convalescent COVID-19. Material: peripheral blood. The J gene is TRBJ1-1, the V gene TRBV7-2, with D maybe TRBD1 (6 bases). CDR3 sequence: CASSFGQRSTEAFF. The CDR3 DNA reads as TGTGCCAGCAGCTTCGGACAGAGGAGCACTGAAGCTTTCTTT.